The following is a TCR beta chain sequence with its context. Its target is unknown. An assay was performed, and its level was deep. Each subset's genomic DNA was split evenly across several immunoSEQ plates. Sorted-subset replicate PCR reactions contained 150 to 200 ng DNA, corresponding to tens of thousands of T cell genomes. The method was immunoSEQ multiplex PCR; TCRdb's version includes in-frame clones alone and lacks a portion of them. The table has 980,000 or so clones, over 75% seen once. CDR3 size: 18 residues. The data derive from a study of shared clonotypes between healthy human individuals. Whole-study results and caveats: Sequencing depth was predicted to influence how clonotypes are shared among donors.

Sequenced input: memory CD4+ T cells sorted from blood. Subset specified: CD45RA-negative fraction. The chain is built from TRBV7-5 and TRBJ1-5. TRBV7-5 is a pseudogene. This clonotype was sampled from a man between 18 and 35 years old in good health. The CDR3 sequence: CARSLVGGGRLSNQPQHF. The CDR3 nucleotides are TGTGCCAGAAGCTTAGTCGGCGGGGGCAGGTTAAGCAATCAGCCCCAGCATTTT.